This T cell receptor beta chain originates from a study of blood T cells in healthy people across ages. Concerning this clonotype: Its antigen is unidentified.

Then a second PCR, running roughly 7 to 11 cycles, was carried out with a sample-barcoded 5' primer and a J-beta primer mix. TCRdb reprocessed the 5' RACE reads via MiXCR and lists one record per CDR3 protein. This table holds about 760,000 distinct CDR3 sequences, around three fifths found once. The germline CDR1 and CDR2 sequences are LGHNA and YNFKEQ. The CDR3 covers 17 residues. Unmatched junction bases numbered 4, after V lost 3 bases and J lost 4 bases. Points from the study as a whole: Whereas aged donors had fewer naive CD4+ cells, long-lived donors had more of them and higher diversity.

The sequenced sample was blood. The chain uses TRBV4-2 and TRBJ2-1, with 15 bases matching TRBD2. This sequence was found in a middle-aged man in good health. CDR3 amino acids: CASSQGLAGGIYNEQFF. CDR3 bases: TGTGCCAGCAGCCAGGGACTAGCGGGGGGCATTTACAATGAGCAGTTCTTC.